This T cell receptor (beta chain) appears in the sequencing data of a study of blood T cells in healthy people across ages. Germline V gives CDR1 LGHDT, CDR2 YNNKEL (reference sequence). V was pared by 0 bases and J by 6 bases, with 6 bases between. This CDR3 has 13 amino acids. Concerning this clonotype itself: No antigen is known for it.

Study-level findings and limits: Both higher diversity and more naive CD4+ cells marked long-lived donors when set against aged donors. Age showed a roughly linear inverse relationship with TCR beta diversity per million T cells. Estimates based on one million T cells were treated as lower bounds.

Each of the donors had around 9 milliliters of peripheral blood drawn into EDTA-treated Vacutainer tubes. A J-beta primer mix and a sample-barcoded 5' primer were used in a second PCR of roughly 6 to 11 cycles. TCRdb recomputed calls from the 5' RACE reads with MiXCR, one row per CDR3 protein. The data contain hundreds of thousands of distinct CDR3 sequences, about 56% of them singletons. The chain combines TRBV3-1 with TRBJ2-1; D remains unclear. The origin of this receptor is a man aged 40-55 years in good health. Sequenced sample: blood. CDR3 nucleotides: TGTGCCAGCAGCCAAGATCTTGTCAATGAGCAGTTCTTC. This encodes CASSQDLVNEQFF.